The source of this TCR beta chain is a study of blood T cell repertoires in COVID-19. Study-wide background: Donors in the United States, Italy and Spain gave samples during acute or convalescent COVID-19. Sources were T cells, B-cell-depleted T cells, or PBMCs; the material itself was cDNA or gDNA.

This CDR3 is 15 amino acids long. Looked up from germline, CDR1 is SNHLY and CDR2 is FYNNEI. Trimming pared 4 bases from V and 0 bases from J, leaving 11 bases between. In the original processing: From reference gene primer amplification, estimates of nucleated cell counts were derived. The repertoire was sequenced with immunoSEQ multiplex PCR; TCRdb's copy has only in-frame clones and lacks some. Clone size and the V and J calls come from that table; the DNA yielded D and trimming. The data hold about 150,000 clones, with 84% observed a single time. The sequencing input was peripheral blood. The rearrangement uses TRBV2 and TRBJ2-3; tentatively, D is TRBD1 (5 bases). The TCR was taken from a man aged 18-30 years with active or convalescent COVID-19. The CDR3 bases are TGTGCCAGCAGTGGGGGCGACCTTAGCACAGATACGCAGTATTTT. It encodes CASSGGDLSTDTQYF.